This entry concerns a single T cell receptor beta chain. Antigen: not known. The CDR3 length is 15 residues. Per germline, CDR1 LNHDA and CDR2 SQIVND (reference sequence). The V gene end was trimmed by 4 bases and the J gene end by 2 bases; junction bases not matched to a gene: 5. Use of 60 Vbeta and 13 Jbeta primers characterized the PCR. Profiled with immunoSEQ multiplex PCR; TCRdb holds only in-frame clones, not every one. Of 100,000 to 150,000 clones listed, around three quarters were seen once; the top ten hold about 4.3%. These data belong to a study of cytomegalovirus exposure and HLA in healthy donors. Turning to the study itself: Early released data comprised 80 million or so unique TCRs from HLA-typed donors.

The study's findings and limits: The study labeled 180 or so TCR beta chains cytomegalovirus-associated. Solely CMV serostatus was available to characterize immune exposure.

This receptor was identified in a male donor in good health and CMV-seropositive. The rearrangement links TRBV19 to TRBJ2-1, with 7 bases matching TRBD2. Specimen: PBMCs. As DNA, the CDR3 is TGTGCCAGTAGTAATCTAGCGGAAACCTACAATGAGCAGTTCTTC. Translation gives CASSNLAETYNEQFF.